This T cell receptor beta chain was identified in a study of early T cells in non-severe SARS-CoV-2 infection. Study overall: Investigators sequenced bulk RNA drawn from unsorted whole blood, and chains remained unpaired. Study outcomes and limitations: Comparison of clonotypes with VDJdb favored anti-spike CD8 responses while missing private and CD4 specificities.

Note on this clonotype: Its antigen is currently unknown.

Germline lookup yields CDR1 LNHDA and CDR2 SQIVND (reference sequence). The ends were cut back, 8 bases at V and 9 bases at J, with 17 bases in the middle. CDR3 length equals 13 residues. Unique molecular identifiers tagged individual cDNA molecules. A single record per CDR3 protein comes from TCRdb applying MiXCR to the 5' RACE reads. The sample includes around 67,000 distinct CDR3 sequences, approximately 10% seen only once; the top ten take approximately 5%. The chain combines TRBV19 with TRBJ2-1; the D gene could be TRBD1 or TRBD2 (6 bases each). The sequence was obtained from an adult who was a healthcare worker with PCR-confirmed SARS-CoV-2 infection or an uninfected control (not recorded which). Sequencing was performed on whole blood, taken at baseline. The CDR3 nucleotides read TGTGCCAGTCCGGGGGCACGGCGAGGTGAGCAGTTCTTC. This codes for CASPGARRGEQFF.